The 20 T cell receptor beta chains below all came from one sample that was sequenced in a study of T cell changes during pregnancy in multiple sclerosis. The method was immunoSEQ multiplex PCR; TCRdb's version includes in-frame clones alone and lacks a portion of them. Of roughly 38,000 clones in the sample, 93% are singletons; the top ten hold more than 0.6%. The specimen was CD4+ T cells from peripheral blood mononuclear cells, collected in the third trimester of pregnancy. The receptors come from a female donor with multiple sclerosis, enrolled in a pregnancy study.

The chain couples TRBV6-6 to TRBJ2-7, with D unresolved. Germline values: CDR1 MNHNY, CDR2 SVGAGI (reference sequence). This CDR3 spans 13 amino acids. Deletions cut 0 bases from V and 3 bases from J, with 6 bases between. CDR3 sequence reads: CASSYSSSYEQYF. As DNA, the CDR3 is TGTGCCAGCAGTTACTCGAGTAGCTACGAGCAGTACTTC.

This chain uses TRBV7-8 with TRBJ2-7; 10 bases are shared with TRBD2. The CDR3 runs 17 residues. The germline V gene encodes CDR1 SGHVS and CDR2 FQNEAQ. The junction had 11 bases not matched to a gene; V was cut back by 4 bases and J by 2 bases. CDR3 sequence reads: CASSWSPLAGGAYEQYF. The CDR3 bases are TGTGCCAGCAGCTGGAGCCCGTTAGCGGGGGGAGCCTACGAGCAGTACTTC.

The chain uses TRBV6-1 and TRBJ2-2, with 9 bases fitting TRBD2. V shed 6 bases, J shed 5 bases, and the junction held 10 bases outside the gene matches. Germline V gives CDR1 MNHNS, CDR2 SASEGT. The CDR3 length is 16 residues. For the CDR3, the DNA is TGTGCCAGCAGGGAAAGGGTAGCGGGAGTAACCGGGGAGCTGTTTTTT. Protein product: CASRERVAGVTGELFF.

The chain recombines TRBV28 with TRBJ2-2, with a tentative D call TRBD2 (5 bases). This CDR3 comprises 15 residues. Germline CDR1 and CDR2: MDHEN and SYDVKM. V dropped 4 bases and J dropped 0 bases, with 9 bases sitting between them. The CDR3 loop is CASSSEGPNTGELFF. The DNA of the CDR3 is TGTGCCAGCAGTTCAGAGGGTCCGAACACCGGGGAGCTGTTTTTT.

The genes are TRBV28 and TRBJ2-2; a possible D gene is TRBD1 (5 bases). V lost 6 bases, J lost 4 bases, and 18 bases lay in between. CDR3 length equals 16 residues. CDR1 is MDHEN, CDR2 SYDVKM, per germline. The CDR3: CASRSNAGQLTGELFF. Written as DNA, the CDR3 is TGTGCCAGCAGATCAAATGCAGGGCAGCTCACCGGGGAGCTGTTTTTT.

The rearrangement links TRBV4-2 to TRBJ2-1; 12 nucleotides match TRBD2. V trimming: 0 bases; J trimming: 5 bases; junction bases outside the gene matches: 5. The CDR3 runs to 17 residues. Germline V gene data show CDR1 as LGHNA and CDR2 as YNFKEQ. The CDR3 DNA follows: TGTGCCAGCAGCCAAGACAGGGCTAGCGGGAGGGACAATGAGCAGTTCTTC. Its translation: CASSQDRASGRDNEQFF.

This clone was counted a single time. The chain employs TRBV5-1 and TRBJ2-2; perhaps TRBD2 as D (7 bases). V was pared by 4 bases and J by 6 bases, with 10 bases between. The CDR3 totals 13 residues. Germline V gives CDR1 SGHRS, CDR2 YFSETQ. The CDR3 reads CASSLGGPGELFF. The CDR3 nucleotides are TGCGCCAGCAGCCTGGGGGGGCCCGGGGAGCTGTTTTTT.

There are a few counts of this clone. The chain combines TRBV6-1 with TRBJ1-2; 7 nucleotides match TRBD1. The CDR3 consists of 13 residues. Germline CDR1 reads MNHNS; CDR2 reads SASEGT. In DNA form, the CDR3 reads TGTGCACACCAGCAGACAGGGTACGGTGGCTACACCTTC. This gives the protein CAHQQTGYGGYTF.

Relative to its sample, this clone is medium-sized. V gene TRBV5-1 combines with J gene TRBJ2-7; D is perhaps TRBD2 (6 bases). The CDR3 extends over 14 amino acids. The germline V gene encodes CDR1 SGHRS and CDR2 YFSETQ. The ends were cut back, 0 bases at V and 7 bases at J, with 14 bases in the middle. Here the CDR3 reads CASSLARVGGEQYF. The CDR3 bases are TGCGCCAGCAGCTTGGCCCGCGTAGGAGGGGAGCAGTACTTC.

The table lists this clone with a count of one. The chain uses TRBV28 and TRBJ2-2, with 7 bases that match TRBD2. CDR1 is MDHEN and CDR2 is SYDVKM in the germline V gene. V was clipped by 6 bases and J by 6 bases; unmatched bases: 4. The CDR3 has 13 residues. The CDR3 reads CASSSAGAGELFF. DNA for the CDR3: TGTGCCAGCAGCTCGGCGGGGGCCGGGGAGCTGTTTTTT.

The rearrangement uses TRBV5-1 and TRBJ2-1; 12 bases are a match to TRBD2. V was pared by 3 bases and J by 2 bases, with 3 bases of the junction left unmatched. This CDR3 has 16 amino acids. In germline, CDR1 is SGHRS, CDR2 YFSETQ. The CDR3 reads CASSSGLAGPYNEQFF. Here the CDR3 DNA reads TGCGCCAGCAGCTCAGGACTAGCGGGGCCCTACAATGAGCAGTTCTTC.

The chain joins TRBV11-2 to TRBJ2-3; a possible D gene is TRBD1 (7 bases). Germline V gene sequence: CDR1 SGHAT, CDR2 FQNNGV. There are 16 residues in the CDR3. V was cut by 7 bases and J by 5 bases, with 22 bases left in between. CDR3 in amino acids: CASTAAGGLAGDTQYF. The CDR3, as DNA: TGTGCCAGCACCGCTGCAGGGGGGCTTGCAGGAGATACGCAGTATTTT.

This clone was recorded once. The chain recombines TRBV6-5 with TRBJ2-3; 7 bases align to TRBD2. V shed 5 bases, J shed 9 bases, and the junction held 5 bases outside the gene matches. The germline gives CDR1 MNHEY, CDR2 SVGAGI. This CDR3 region has 12 residues. The CDR3 protein is CASSTGGRTQYF. CDR3 DNA sequence: TGTGCCAGCAGTACGGGGGGTAGGACGCAGTATTTT.

The chain is built from TRBV6-6 and TRBJ1-2; D possibly corresponds to TRBD1 (6 bases). Trimming removed 5 bases from V and 2 bases from J, with 6 bases in between. Germline V lookup: CDR1 MNHNY, CDR2 SVGAGI (reference sequence). The length of the CDR3 is 12 residues. The CDR3 region is CASSQGNYGYTF. In nucleotides, the CDR3 is TGTGCCAGCAGTCAGGGGAACTATGGCTACACCTTC.

This clone has a single count. The genes are TRBV28 and TRBJ2-1, with 9 bases that match TRBD2. Germline V gene data show CDR1 as MDHEN and CDR2 as SYDVKM. The CDR3 covers 22 residues. With V trimmed by 5 bases and J by 3 bases, 26 bases remained unmatched. In DNA form, the CDR3 reads TGTGCCAGCAGTCCTCACTGGGGGGCACGGCGGGAGGGAAGGGGGGTCTACAATGAGCAGTTCTTC. Amino acids: CASSPHWGARREGRGVYNEQFF.

The V call is TRBV23-1, the J call TRBJ1-1; D is perhaps TRBD1 (5 bases). TRBV23-1 is an ORF for which the function is uncertain. Trimming took off 0 bases at V and 5 bases at J, with 13 bases between the two ends. This CDR3 spans 15 amino acids. Here the CDR3 DNA reads TGCGCCAGCAGTCAATCCAGGTTCAGGGTAACTGAAGCTTTCTTT. This gives the protein CASSQSRFRVTEAFF.

This chain uses TRBV29-1 with TRBJ1-1; no firm D call. The CDR3 totals 11 residues. CDR1 and CDR2 from the germline V gene are SQVTM and ANQGSEA. Trimming removed 5 bases at V and 3 bases at J, with 7 bases between. Here the CDR3 DNA reads TGCAGCGTTCTCCTCTACACTGAAGCTTTCTTT. Translating it yields CSVLLYTEAFF.

The J gene is TRBJ2-5, the V gene TRBV18; tentatively, D is TRBD1 (5 bases). CDR3 size: 14 residues. Deletions cut 4 bases from V and 4 bases from J, with 13 bases between. The V gene's germline CDR1 is KGHSH and CDR2 LQKENI. Written as DNA, the CDR3 is TGTGCCAGCTCACGTCTCCAGGGATCAGAGACCCAGTACTTC. Protein product: CASSRLQGSETQYF.

Worth noting for this clone: Different DNA sequences within this sample yield the same CDR3. The gene calls are TRBV4-3 and TRBJ2-5; TRBD2 is a possible D gene (6 bases). The CDR3 runs 13 residues. Trimming pared 1 base from V and 5 bases from J, leaving 8 bases between. Germline CDR1 reads LGHNA; CDR2 reads YSLEER. The CDR3 reads CASSQGGRETQYF. The DNA for the CDR3 is TGCGCCAGCAGCCAAGGGGGGAGGGAGACCCAGTACTTC.

The chain combines TRBV20-1 with TRBJ2-7; D gene uncertain. The germline V gene has CDR1 DFQATT and CDR2 SNEGSKA (reference sequence). CDR3 length: 10 residues. The germline V and J ends were trimmed by 5 bases and 1 base, with 3 bases remaining between them. The CDR3 bases are TGCAGTGCTGAGTCCTACGAGCAGTACTTC. As protein: CSAESYEQYF.